A selection of T cell receptor beta chains follows, all from one sample in a study of blood T cell repertoires in COVID-19. TCRdb's copy holds only in-frame clones and misses some; the assay was immunoSEQ multiplex PCR. Among approximately 230,000 clones listed, just over 90% were seen once. The source material was PBMCs or T cells enriched from blood (not recorded which). The receptor set was obtained from a woman in her late teens or twenties who had recovered from COVID-19. CDR3s include the opening cysteine and the closing phenylalanine or tryptophan. Fields, in order: V gene, J gene, D gene, clone size, CDR3 DNA, CDR3 protein. D genes are given only for firm matches. Clone size is shown for a subset of rows, as once, few, many or a class of expanded clone.

V gene: TRBV9; J gene: TRBJ2-5; D gene: .; clone size: .; CDR3 DNA: TGTGCCAGCAGCGCCCCCTCAGAGACCCAGTACTTC; CDR3 protein: CASSAPSETQYF
V gene: TRBV6-2/TRBV6-3; J gene: TRBJ1-2; D gene: TRBD1; clone size: .; CDR3 DNA: TGTGCCAGCAGCCTACTGGGACAGGGATATGGCTACACCTTC; CDR3 protein: CASSLLGQGYGYTF
V gene: TRBV3-1/TRBV3-2; J gene: TRBJ1-5; D gene: .; clone size: .; CDR3 DNA: TGTGCCAGCAGCCAAGATGGGAGTCGATACCAGGAAGAGCCCCAGCATTTT; CDR3 protein: CASSQDGSRYQEEPQHF
V gene: TRBV27; J gene: TRBJ1-2; D gene: .; clone size: .; CDR3 DNA: TGTGCCAGCAGTCGGTCACAGAACTATGGCTACACCTTC; CDR3 protein: CASSRSQNYGYTF
V gene: TRBV29-1; J gene: TRBJ1-1; D gene: .; clone size: .; CDR3 DNA: TGCAGCGTTGATCACGGGGAAGAAGCTTTCTTT; CDR3 protein: CSVDHGEEAFF
V gene: TRBV12-5; J gene: TRBJ1-1; D gene: TRBD1; clone size: .; CDR3 DNA: TGTGCTAGTGGCCCCACCCCCAAAATGGGACAGACGAACACTGAAGCTTTCTTT; CDR3 protein: CASGPTPKMGQTNTEAFF
V gene: TRBV6-5; J gene: TRBJ1-1; D gene: .; clone size: .; CDR3 DNA: TGTGCCAGCAGTTACCCCGCTGCCCGGGGCACTGAAGCTTTCTTT; CDR3 protein: CASSYPAARGTEAFF
V gene: TRBV7-9; J gene: TRBJ2-2; D gene: .; clone size: .; CDR3 DNA: TGTGCCAGCAGCTCGTACGGGGCGGGATTAGAGTCCAGGGAGCTGTTTTTT; CDR3 protein: CASSSYGAGLESRELFF
V gene: TRBV6-5; J gene: TRBJ2-3; D gene: .; clone size: .; CDR3 DNA: TGTGCCAGCAGTACTATGGGAGATACGCAGTATTTT; CDR3 protein: CASSTMGDTQYF
V gene: TRBV11-3; J gene: TRBJ1-1; D gene: .; clone size: .; CDR3 DNA: TGTGCCAGCAGCTTAGTTAATGCTGAAGCTTTCTTT; CDR3 protein: CASSLVNAEAFF
V gene: TRBV18; J gene: TRBJ1-3; D gene: .; clone size: once; CDR3 DNA: TGTGCCAGCTCACCGTTAAATGGAAACACCATATATTTT; CDR3 protein: CASSPLNGNTIYF
V gene: TRBV29-1; J gene: TRBJ1-5; D gene: TRBD1; clone size: few; CDR3 DNA: TGCAGCGTTGGGGGGACAGGGAATCAGCCCCAGCATTTT; CDR3 protein: CSVGGTGNQPQHF
V gene: TRBV30; J gene: TRBJ2-7; D gene: TRBD2; clone size: .; CDR3 DNA: TGTGCCCGAATAGAGGGACTAGAGATCTACGAGCAGTACTTC; CDR3 protein: CARIEGLEIYEQYF
V gene: TRBV2; J gene: TRBJ1-5; D gene: .; clone size: .; CDR3 DNA: TGTGCCAGCAGTGCTAATACAGGCGGCAATCAGCCCCAGCATTTT; CDR3 protein: CASSANTGGNQPQHF